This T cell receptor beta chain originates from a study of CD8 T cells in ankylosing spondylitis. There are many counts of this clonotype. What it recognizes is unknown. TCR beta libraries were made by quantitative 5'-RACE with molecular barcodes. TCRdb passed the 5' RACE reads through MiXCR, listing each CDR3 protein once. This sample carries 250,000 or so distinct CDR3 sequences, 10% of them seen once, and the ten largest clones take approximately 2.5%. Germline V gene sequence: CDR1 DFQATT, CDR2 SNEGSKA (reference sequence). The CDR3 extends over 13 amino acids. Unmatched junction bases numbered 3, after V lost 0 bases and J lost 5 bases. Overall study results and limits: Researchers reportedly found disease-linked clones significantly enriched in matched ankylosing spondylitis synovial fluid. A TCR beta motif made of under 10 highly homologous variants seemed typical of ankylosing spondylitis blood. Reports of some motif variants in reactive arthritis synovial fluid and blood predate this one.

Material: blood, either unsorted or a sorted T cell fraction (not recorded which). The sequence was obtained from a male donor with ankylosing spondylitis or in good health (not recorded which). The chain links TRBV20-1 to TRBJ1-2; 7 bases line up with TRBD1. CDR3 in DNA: TGCAGTGCTAGAGATGGGACAGAGTATGGCTACACCTTC. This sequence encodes CSARDGTEYGYTF.